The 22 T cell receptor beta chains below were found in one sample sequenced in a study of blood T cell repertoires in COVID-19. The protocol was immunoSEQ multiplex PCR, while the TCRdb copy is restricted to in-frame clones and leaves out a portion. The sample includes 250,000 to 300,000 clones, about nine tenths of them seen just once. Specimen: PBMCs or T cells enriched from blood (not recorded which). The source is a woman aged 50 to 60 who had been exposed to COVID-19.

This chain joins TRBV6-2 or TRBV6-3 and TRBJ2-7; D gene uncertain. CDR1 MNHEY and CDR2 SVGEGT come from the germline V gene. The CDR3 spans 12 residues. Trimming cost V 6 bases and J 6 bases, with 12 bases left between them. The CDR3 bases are TGTGCCAGCAGCCCGATGGCTAGCGAGCAGTACTTC. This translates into CASSPMASEQYF.

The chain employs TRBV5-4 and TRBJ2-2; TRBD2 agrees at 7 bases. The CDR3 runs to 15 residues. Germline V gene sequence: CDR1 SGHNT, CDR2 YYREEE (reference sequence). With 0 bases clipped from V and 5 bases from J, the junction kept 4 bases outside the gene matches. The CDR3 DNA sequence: TGTGCCAGCAGCTTGGGACCAGCGGGGACCGGGGAGCTGTTTTTT. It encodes CASSLGPAGTGELFF.

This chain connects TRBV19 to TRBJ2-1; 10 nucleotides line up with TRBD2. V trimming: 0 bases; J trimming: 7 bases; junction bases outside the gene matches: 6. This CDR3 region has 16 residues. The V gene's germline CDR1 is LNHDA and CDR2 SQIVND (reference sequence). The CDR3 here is CASSIDASGGLNEQFF. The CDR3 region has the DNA TGTGCCAGTAGTATAGATGCTAGCGGGGGACTAAATGAGCAGTTCTTC.

CDR3 bases: TGTGCCAGCAGCGTAGCGGGACAGGACACTGAAGCTTTCTTT. The encoded protein is CASSVAGQDTEAFF. V usage is TRBV9 and J usage is TRBJ1-1, with TRBD1 matching over 8 bases. The CDR3 covers 14 residues. Germline V gene data show CDR1 as SGDLS and CDR2 as YYNGEE. After removal of 0 bases from V and 3 bases from J, the junction contained 1 base not matched to a gene.

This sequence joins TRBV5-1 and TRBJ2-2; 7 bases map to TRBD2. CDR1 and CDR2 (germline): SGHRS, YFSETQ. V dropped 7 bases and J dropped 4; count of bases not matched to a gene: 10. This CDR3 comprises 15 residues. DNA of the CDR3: TGCGCCAGCCAGCTCTCGTGGGGGGGCACCGGGGAGCTGTTTTTT. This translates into CASQLSWGGTGELFF.

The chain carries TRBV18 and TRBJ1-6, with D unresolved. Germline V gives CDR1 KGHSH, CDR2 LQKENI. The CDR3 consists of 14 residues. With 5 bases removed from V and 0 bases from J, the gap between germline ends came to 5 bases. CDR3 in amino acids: CASSSNSYNSPLHF. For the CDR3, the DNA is TGTGCCAGCTCATCTAACTCCTATAATTCACCCCTCCACTTT.

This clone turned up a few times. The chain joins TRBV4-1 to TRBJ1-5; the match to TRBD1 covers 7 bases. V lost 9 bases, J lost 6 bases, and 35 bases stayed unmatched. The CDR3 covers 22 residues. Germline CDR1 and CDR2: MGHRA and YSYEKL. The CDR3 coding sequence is TGCGCCAGACAAAGAACGCCAGCAGGCCAAGAATATAACGGGACAGAGGTTCAGCCCCAGCATTTT. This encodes CARQRTPAGQEYNGTEVQPQHF.

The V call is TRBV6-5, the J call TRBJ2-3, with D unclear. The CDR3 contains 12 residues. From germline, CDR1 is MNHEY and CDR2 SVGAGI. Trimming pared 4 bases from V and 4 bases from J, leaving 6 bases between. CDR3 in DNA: TGTGCCAGCAGTTCCGCAGCAGATACGCAGTATTTT. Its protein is CASSSAADTQYF.

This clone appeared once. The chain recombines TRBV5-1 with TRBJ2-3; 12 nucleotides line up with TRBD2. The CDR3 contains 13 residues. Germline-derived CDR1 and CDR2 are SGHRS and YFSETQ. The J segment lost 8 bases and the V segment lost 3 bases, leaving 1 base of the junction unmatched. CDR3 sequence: CASSSTSGGTQYF. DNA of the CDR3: TGCGCCAGCAGCTCGACTAGCGGGGGTACGCAGTATTTT. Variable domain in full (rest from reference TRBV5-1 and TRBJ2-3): KAGVTQTPRYLIKTRGQQVTLSCSPISGHRSVSWYQQTPGQGLQFLFEYFSETQRNKGNFPGRFSGRQFSNSRSEMNVSTLELGDSALYLCASSSTSGGTQYFGPGTRLTVL.

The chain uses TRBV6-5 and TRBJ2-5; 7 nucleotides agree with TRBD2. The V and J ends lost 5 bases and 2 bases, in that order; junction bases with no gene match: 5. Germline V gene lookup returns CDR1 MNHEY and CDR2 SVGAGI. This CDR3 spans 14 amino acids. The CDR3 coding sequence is TGTGCCAGCAGTCTAGCGGTAAATCAAGAGACCCAGTACTTC. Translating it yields CASSLAVNQETQYF.

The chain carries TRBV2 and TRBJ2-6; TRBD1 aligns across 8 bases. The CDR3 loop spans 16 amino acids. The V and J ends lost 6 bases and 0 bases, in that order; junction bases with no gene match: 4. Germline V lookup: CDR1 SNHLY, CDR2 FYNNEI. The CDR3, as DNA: TGTGCCAGCAGCCGACAGGGGACCTCTGGGGCCAACGTCCTGACTTTC. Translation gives CASSRQGTSGANVLTF.

In nucleotides, the CDR3 is TGTGCCTGGAGCGACAGTCACAATCAGCCCCAGCATTTT. Translating gives CAWSDSHNQPQHF. The rearrangement uses TRBV30 and TRBJ1-5, with D perhaps TRBD1 (5 bases). CDR1 is GTSNPN, CDR2 SVGIG, per germline (reference sequence). The germline V and J ends were trimmed by 3 bases and 3 bases, with 9 bases remaining between them. The CDR3 runs to 13 residues. The full variable domain, with the rest looked up from reference TRBV30 and TRBJ1-5, is SQTIHQWPATLVQPVGSPLSLECTVEGTSNPNLYWYRQAAGRGLQLLFYSVGIGQISSEVPQNLSASRPQDRQFILSSKKLLLSDSGFYLCAWSDSHNQPQHFGDGTRLSIL.

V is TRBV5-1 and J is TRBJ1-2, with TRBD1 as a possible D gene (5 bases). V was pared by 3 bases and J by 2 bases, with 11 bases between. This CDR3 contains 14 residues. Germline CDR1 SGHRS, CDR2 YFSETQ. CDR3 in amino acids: CASSSGLQNYGYTF. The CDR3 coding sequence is TGCGCCAGCAGCTCAGGGCTACAGAACTATGGCTACACCTTC.

CDR3 in amino acids: CASSSTGEGSPLHF. In DNA form, the CDR3 reads TGTGCCAGTAGTTCAACAGGGGAAGGTTCACCCCTCCACTTT. V is TRBV19 and J is TRBJ1-6, with TRBD1 identical over 7 bases. The germline CDR1 and CDR2 sequences are LNHDA and SQIVND (reference sequence). The V segment lost 5 bases and the J segment 9 bases; nucleotides outside the gene matches: 7. This CDR3 spans 14 amino acids.

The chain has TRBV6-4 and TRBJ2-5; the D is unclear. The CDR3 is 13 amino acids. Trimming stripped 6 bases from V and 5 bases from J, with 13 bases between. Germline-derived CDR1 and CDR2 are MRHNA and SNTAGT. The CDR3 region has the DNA TGTGCCAGCAGCCCGAGCGATGGGGAGACCCAGTACTTC. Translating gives CASSPSDGETQYF.

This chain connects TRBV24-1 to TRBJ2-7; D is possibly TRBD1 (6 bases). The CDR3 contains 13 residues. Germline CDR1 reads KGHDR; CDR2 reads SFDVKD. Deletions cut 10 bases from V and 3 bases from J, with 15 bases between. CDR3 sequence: CATAKGEGYEQYF. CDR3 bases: TGTGCCACAGCCAAGGGGGAAGGCTACGAGCAGTACTTC.

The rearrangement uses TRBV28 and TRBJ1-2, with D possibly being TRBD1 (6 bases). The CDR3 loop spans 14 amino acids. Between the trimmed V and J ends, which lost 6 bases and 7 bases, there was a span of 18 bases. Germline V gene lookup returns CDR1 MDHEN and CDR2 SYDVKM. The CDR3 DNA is TGTGCCAGCAGACAGGGCGGGCGCTCAGGTGGCTACACCTTC. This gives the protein CASRQGGRSGGYTF.

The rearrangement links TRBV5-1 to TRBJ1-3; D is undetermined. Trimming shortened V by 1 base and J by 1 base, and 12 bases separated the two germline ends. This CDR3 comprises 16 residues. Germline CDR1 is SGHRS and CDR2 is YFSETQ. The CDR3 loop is CASSLTPGDSGNTIYF. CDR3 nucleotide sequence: TGCGCCAGCAGCTTGACCCCCGGGGATTCTGGAAACACCATATATTTT.

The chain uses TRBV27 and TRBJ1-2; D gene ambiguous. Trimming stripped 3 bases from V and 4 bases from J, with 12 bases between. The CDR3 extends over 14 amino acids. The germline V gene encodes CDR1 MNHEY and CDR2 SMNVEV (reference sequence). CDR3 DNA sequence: TGTGCCAGCAGTTTGGGAGTCGGGAGCTATGGCTACACCTTC. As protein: CASSLGVGSYGYTF.

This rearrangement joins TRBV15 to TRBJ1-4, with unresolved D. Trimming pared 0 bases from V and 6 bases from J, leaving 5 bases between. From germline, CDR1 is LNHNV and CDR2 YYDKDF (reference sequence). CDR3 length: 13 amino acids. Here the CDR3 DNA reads TGTGCCACCAGCAGAGATCATCATGAAAAACTGTTTTTT. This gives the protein CATSRDHHEKLFF.

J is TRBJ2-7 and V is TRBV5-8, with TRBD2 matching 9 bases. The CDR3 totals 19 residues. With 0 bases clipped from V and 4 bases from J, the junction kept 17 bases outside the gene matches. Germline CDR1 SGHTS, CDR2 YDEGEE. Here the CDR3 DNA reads TGTGCCAGCAGCTTGGCCGCGGGCGGGGGGGCTTTCGCCTTTTACGAGCAGTACTTC. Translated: CASSLAAGGGAFAFYEQYF.

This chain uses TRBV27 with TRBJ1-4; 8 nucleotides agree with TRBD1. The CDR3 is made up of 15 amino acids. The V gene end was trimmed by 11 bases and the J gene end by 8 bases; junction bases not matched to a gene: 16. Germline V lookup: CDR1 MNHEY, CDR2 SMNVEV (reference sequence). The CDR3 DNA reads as TGTGCCCCTCCGTGGACAGGGCATATTAAGGAAAAACTGTTTTTT. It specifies CAPPWTGHIKEKLFF.